These T cell receptor beta chains were read from a single sample in a study of T cells after yellow fever vaccination. Each CDR3 protein gets one entry after TCRdb re-called the 5' RACE reads with MiXCR. The data contain approximately 550,000 distinct CDR3 sequences, around an eighth of them singletons. Specimen: PBMCs, collected on the day of the yellow fever booster vaccination. The receptor set was obtained from a man aged 25 to 40 who received the YFV17D yellow fever vaccine. Both conserved end residues are part of each CDR3. D genes are given only for firm matches. Clone size appears in some rows only: once, few, many, or a class for an expanded clone.

>TRBD2|few|TRBV4-2|TRBJ2-1
TGTGCCAGCAGTCGGACTAGCGGACACAATGAGCAGTTCTTC
CASSRTSGHNEQFF
>TRBD1|many|TRBV5-1|TRBJ2-7
TGCGCCAGCAGCTACACGGGACAGGGGGCGTTCGAGCAGTACTTC
CASSYTGQGAFEQYF
>-|-|TRBV18|TRBJ1-1
TGTGCCAGCTCACCACCCGGACAGCTGAACACTGAAGCTTTCTTT
CASSPPGQLNTEAFF
>-|few|TRBV10-3|TRBJ2-3
TGTGCCATCAGTGAGTCTTCCGGTTCTAGCACAGATACGCAGTATTTT
CAISESSGSSTDTQYF
>-|-|TRBV6-2/TRBV6-3|TRBJ2-1
TGTGCCAGCAGTTACTCCCGACTCGCACAGGGCTCCTACAATGAGCAGTTCTTC
CASSYSRLAQGSYNEQFF
>-|few|TRBV12-3/TRBV12-4|TRBJ2-7
TGTGCCAGCAGTCGGGTGGTATGGGACGAGCAGTACTTC
CASSRVVWDEQYF
>-|few|TRBV7-2|TRBJ1-2
TGTGCCAGCAGCTTAGGGCAGGCAGCTAACTATGGCTACACCTTC
CASSLGQAANYGYTF
>-|few|TRBV7-3|TRBJ2-5
TGTGCCAGCAGCTTCCATGGGCAAGAGACCCAGTACTTC
CASSFHGQETQYF
>-|few|TRBV20-1|TRBJ2-1
TGCAGTGCTACGGGTAACTCCTACAATGAGCAGTTCTTC
CSATGNSYNEQFF
>TRBD2|-|TRBV6-5|TRBJ2-2
TGTGCCAGCAGTTACGGGTTAGCGGGAGGGCCAGGCACCGGGGAGCTGTTTTTT
CASSYGLAGGPGTGELFF
>TRBD1|-|TRBV11-2|TRBJ2-7
TGTGCCAGCAGCTCACTAACCCAGTGGGGACAGGTAACCTACGAGCAGTACTTC
CASSSLTQWGQVTYEQYF
>-|few|TRBV20-1|TRBJ2-2
TGCAGTGCCTTAGACACCGGGGAGCTGTTTTTT
CSALDTGELFF
>-|few|TRBV7-2|TRBJ1-5
TGTGCCAGCAGCTTTGGGGCAGGGGCCGGTCAGCCCCAGCATTTT
CASSFGAGAGQPQHF
>TRBD1|-|TRBV12-3/TRBV12-4|TRBJ1-5
TGTGCCAGCAGCCCAGACAGGGTTGTGGATCAGCCCCAGCATTTT
CASSPDRVVDQPQHF
>-|-|TRBV7-2|TRBJ1-1
TGTGCCAGCAGCCCCGCCCAGGGTCTTACTGAAGCTTTCTTT
CASSPAQGLTEAFF
>-|-|TRBV6-1|TRBJ2-7
TGTGCCAGCAGCCAGCCGGCCCCCTACGAGCAGTACTTC
CASSQPAPYEQYF
>TRBD2|few|TRBV7-9|TRBJ2-5
TGTGCCAGCAGCTTAGCCGGGAGGGAGGGAGAGACCCAGTACTTC
CASSLAGREGETQYF
>TRBD1|few|TRBV6-5|TRBJ1-1
TGTGCCAGCCGACAGGGGGCCGGCGCTTTCTTT
CASRQGAGAFF
>-|many|TRBV7-9|TRBJ2-1
TGTGCCGAATCGAGGATAAGCTCCTACAATGAGCAGTTCTTC
CAESRISSYNEQFF
>-|-|TRBV7-3|TRBJ2-3
TGTGCCAGCAGCTTGGGGGCGACAACAGATACGCAGTATTTT
CASSLGATTDTQYF
>-|few|TRBV4-3|TRBJ2-5
TGCGCCAGCAGCCTCTCCCAAGCGGAAGAGACCCAGTACTTC
CASSLSQAEETQYF
>-|-|TRBV7-9|TRBJ1-4
TGTGCCAGCAGCGCCGATGCAACTAATGAAAAACTGTTTTTT
CASSADATNEKLFF
>TRBD1|few|TRBV12-3/TRBV12-4|TRBJ2-7
TGTGCCAGCAGTTTGTTCCGGACAGGGGACAACGAGCAGTACTTC
CASSLFRTGDNEQYF
>-|-|TRBV29-1|TRBJ1-5
TGCAGCGTTGGACATGGAGGCGGCAATCAGCCCCAGCATTTT
CSVGHGGGNQPQHF
>-|many|TRBV7-9|TRBJ1-1
TGTGCCAGCAGCTTAAAGGTGAACACTGAAGCTTTCTTT
CASSLKVNTEAFF
>-|many|TRBV27|TRBJ2-2
TGTGCCAGCAGTTTGGGGGCGGCCACCGGGGAGCTGTTTTTT
CASSLGAATGELFF
>-|few|TRBV7-2|TRBJ1-6
TGTGCCAGCAGCTTAGTGCGACGACAGGATTCACCCCTCCACTTT
CASSLVRRQDSPLHF